This is a list of T cell receptor beta chains from one sample in a study of blood T cell repertoires in COVID-19. Sequencing used immunoSEQ multiplex PCR; TCRdb keeps in-frame clones, though not all of them. Among around 190,000 clones, under 90% were seen once, and the ten largest hold roughly 7.1%. Sequenced: peripheral blood. All receptors come from a human donor in a cohort sampled during active COVID-19. Both conserved end residues are part of each CDR3. The order of the fields is CDR3 protein, J gene, V gene, clone size, D gene. The D gene is left open where the match is weak. Clone sizes are given selectively: once, few, many, or a class where the clone is expanded.

CDR3: CSASGTGSYEQYF
J: TRBJ2-7
V: TRBV29-1
size: .
D: TRBD1

CDR3: CASRSTVNTEAFF
J: TRBJ1-1
V: TRBV6-6
size: .
D: .

CDR3: CASETSSGANVLTF
J: TRBJ2-6
V: TRBV7-9
size: .
D: .

CDR3: CATSPGTGVFTEQYF
J: TRBJ2-7
V: TRBV15
size: .
D: TRBD1

CDR3: CASSEDRNYGYTF
J: TRBJ1-2
V: TRBV12-3/TRBV12-4
size: .
D: .

CDR3: CASSDDRDGYTF
J: TRBJ1-2
V: TRBV6-1
size: .
D: TRBD1

CDR3: CASSLRGMGGYTF
J: TRBJ1-2
V: TRBV7-8
size: .
D: .

CDR3: CASRRGDRGLDTIYF
J: TRBJ1-3
V: TRBV19
size: .
D: TRBD1

CDR3: CASSLSGTSNTEAFF
J: TRBJ1-1
V: TRBV5-4
size: .
D: .

CDR3: CACAPGQGVTEAFF
J: TRBJ1-1
V: TRBV30
size: .
D: TRBD1

CDR3: CASSPPSGLGYNEQFF
J: TRBJ2-1
V: TRBV18
size: .
D: .

CDR3: CASSLAGQGAQHF
J: TRBJ1-5
V: TRBV5-1
size: .
D: TRBD1

CDR3: CASSQATYNEQFF
J: TRBJ2-1
V: TRBV4-1
size: once
D: .

CDR3: CASSRAGGMANTGELFF
J: TRBJ2-2
V: TRBV19
size: .
D: .

CDR3: CASSEQASYEQYF
J: TRBJ2-7
V: TRBV6-1
size: .
D: .

CDR3: CASSYKRTGGTYGYTF
J: TRBJ1-2
V: TRBV6-5
size: few
D: TRBD1

CDR3: CASSLVAGESSYEQYF
J: TRBJ2-7
V: TRBV13
size: .
D: TRBD2

CDR3: CASSYDISYEQYF
J: TRBJ2-7
V: TRBV5-4
size: .
D: .

CDR3: CASRGPEAFF
J: TRBJ1-1
V: TRBV2
size: .
D: .

CDR3: CASSLIPGRLQETQYF
J: TRBJ2-5
V: TRBV5-1
size: .
D: .

CDR3: CASSTGLADHNEQFF
J: TRBJ2-1
V: TRBV7-9
size: .
D: TRBD2

CDR3: CASSLNPASSGANVLTF
J: TRBJ2-6
V: TRBV5-1
size: .
D: .

CDR3: CASSLIRYNEQFF
J: TRBJ2-1
V: TRBV7-9
size: .
D: .

CDR3: CASSGDTYFSGNTIYF
J: TRBJ1-3
V: TRBV6-1
size: .
D: .

CDR3: CASSGTGGIYEQYF
J: TRBJ2-7
V: TRBV11-2
size: .
D: TRBD1

CDR3: CASTLGEGYTF
J: TRBJ1-2
V: TRBV19
size: .
D: .

CDR3: CASSVQGGDAFF
J: TRBJ1-1
V: TRBV14
size: few
D: .

CDR3: CASSKMRGRPVNEQFF
J: TRBJ2-1
V: TRBV21-1
size: few
D: .

CDR3: CASGREGNTEAFF
J: TRBJ1-1
V: TRBV2
size: .
D: .